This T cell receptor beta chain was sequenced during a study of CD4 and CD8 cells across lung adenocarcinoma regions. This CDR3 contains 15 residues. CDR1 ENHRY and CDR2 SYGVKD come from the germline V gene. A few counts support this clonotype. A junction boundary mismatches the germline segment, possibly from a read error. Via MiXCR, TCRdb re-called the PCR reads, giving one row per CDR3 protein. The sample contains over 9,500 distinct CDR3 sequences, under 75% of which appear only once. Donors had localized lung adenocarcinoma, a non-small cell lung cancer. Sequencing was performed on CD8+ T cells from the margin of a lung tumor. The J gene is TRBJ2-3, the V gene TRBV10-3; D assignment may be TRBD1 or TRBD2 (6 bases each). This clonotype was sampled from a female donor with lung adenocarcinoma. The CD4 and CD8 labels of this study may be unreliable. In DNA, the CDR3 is TGTGCCGGGGGTCCCGGGGGCGGGGACCCAGAGACGCAGTATTTC. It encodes CAGGPGGGDPETQYF.